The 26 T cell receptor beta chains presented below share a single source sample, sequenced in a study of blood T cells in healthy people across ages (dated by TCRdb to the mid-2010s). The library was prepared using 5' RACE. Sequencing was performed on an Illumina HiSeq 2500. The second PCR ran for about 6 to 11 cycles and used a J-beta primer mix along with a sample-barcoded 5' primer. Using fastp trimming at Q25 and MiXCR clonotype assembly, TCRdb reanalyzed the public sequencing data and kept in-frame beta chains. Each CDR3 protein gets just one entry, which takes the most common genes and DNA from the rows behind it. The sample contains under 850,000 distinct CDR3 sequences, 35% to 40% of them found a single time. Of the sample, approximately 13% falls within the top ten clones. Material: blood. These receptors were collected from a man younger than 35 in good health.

CDR3 amino acids: CASSVGTTSTDTQYF. DNA for the CDR3: TGTGCCAGCAGCGTAGGTACAACCAGCACAGATACGCAGTATTTT. J is TRBJ2-3 and V is TRBV9; no firm D call. The CDR3 spans 15 residues. Germline CDR1 SGDLS, CDR2 YYNGEE. V lost 0 bases to trimming and J lost 0 bases, with 8 bases between them.

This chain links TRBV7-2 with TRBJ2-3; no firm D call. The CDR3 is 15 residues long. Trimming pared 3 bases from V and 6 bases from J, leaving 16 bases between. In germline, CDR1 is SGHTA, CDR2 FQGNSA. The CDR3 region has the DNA TGTGCCAGCAGCTTTGCAGACCAACCCACCGATACGCAGTATTTT. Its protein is CASSFADQPTDTQYF.

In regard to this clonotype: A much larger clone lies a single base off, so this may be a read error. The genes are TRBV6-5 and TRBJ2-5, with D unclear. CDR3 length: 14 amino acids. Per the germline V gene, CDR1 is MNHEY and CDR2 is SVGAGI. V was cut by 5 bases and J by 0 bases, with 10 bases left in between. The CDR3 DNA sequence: TGTGCCAGCAGTGATGACACCAACCAAGAGACCCAGTACTTC. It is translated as CASSDDTNQETQYF.

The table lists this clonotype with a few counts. CDR3 nucleotide sequence: TGTGCCAGCAGTTCGGGACAGAACTTTCACGAGCAGTACTTC. This translates into CASSSGQNFHEQYF. This chain uses TRBV28 with TRBJ2-7, with 7 nucleotides matching TRBD1. Trimming took 4 bases from V and 5 from J; bases not matched to a gene: 8. The CDR3 is 14 amino acids. Germline V CDR1 and CDR2: MDHEN, SYDVKM. Together with reference TRBV28 and TRBJ2-7, the CDR3 gives the full variable domain: DVKVTQSSRYLVKRTGEKVFLECVQDMDHENMFWYRQDPGLGLRLIYFSYDVKMKEKGDIPEGYSVSREKKERFSLILESASTNQTSMYLCASSSGQNFHEQYFGPGTRLTVT.

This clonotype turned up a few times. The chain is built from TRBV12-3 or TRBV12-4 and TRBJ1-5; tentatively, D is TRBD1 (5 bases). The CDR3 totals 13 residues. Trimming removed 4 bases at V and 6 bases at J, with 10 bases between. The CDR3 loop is CASSSIGGQPQHF. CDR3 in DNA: TGTGCCAGCAGTTCTATTGGGGGTCAGCCCCAGCATTTT.

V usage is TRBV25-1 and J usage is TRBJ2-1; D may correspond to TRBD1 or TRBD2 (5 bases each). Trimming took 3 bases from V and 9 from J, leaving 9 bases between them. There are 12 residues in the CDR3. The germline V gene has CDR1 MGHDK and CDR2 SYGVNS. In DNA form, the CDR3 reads TGTGCCAGCAGTGATGGGGGAAGTGAGCAGTTCTTC. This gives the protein CASSDGGSEQFF.

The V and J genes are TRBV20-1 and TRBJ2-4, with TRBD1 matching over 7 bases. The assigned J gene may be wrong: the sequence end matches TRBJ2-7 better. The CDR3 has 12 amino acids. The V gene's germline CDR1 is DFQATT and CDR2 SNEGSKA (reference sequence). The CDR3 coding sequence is TGCAGTGCAACGACAGGGACCTACGAGCAGTACTTC. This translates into CSATTGTYEQYF.

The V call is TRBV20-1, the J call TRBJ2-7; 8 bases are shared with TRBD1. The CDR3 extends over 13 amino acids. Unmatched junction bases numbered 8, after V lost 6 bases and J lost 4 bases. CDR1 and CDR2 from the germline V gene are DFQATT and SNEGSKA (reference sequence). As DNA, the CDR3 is TGCAGTGCCGCGGGCAGGGGGCTGTACGAGCAGTACTTC. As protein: CSAAGRGLYEQYF.

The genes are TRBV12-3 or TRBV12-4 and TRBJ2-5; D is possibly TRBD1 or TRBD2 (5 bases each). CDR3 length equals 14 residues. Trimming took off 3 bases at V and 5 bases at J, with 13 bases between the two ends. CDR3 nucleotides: TGTGCCAGCAGTTTCGGGACCACGGGCGAGACCCAGTACTTC. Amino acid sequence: CASSFGTTGETQYF.

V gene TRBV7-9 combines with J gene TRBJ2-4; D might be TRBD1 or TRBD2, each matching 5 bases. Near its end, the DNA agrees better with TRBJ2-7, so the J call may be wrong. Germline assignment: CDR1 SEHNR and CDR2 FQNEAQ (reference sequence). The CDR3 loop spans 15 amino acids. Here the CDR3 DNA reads TGTGCCAGCAGCTCACACGGGGCAGGAGCCTACGAGCAGTACTTC. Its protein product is CASSSHGAGAYEQYF.

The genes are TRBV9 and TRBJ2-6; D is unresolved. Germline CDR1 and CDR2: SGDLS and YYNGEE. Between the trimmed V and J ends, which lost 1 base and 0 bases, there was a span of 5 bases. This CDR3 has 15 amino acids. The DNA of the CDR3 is TGTGCCAGCAGCGTAACAGACTCTGGGGCCAACGTCCTGACTTTC. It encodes CASSVTDSGANVLTF.

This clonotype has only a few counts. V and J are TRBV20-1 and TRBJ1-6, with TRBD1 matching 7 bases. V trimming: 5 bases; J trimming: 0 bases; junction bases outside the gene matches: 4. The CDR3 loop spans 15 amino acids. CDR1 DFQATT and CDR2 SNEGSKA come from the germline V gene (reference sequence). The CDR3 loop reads CSAVQGSSYNSPLHF. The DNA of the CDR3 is TGCAGTGCTGTACAGGGGAGCTCCTATAATTCACCCCTCCACTTT.

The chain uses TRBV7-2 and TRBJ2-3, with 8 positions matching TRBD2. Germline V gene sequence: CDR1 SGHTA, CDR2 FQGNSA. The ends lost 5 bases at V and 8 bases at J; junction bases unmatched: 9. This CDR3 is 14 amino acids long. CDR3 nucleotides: TGTGCCAGCAGCGCCGGGGGGGCCAGAGGTACGCAGTATTTT. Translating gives CASSAGGARGTQYF.

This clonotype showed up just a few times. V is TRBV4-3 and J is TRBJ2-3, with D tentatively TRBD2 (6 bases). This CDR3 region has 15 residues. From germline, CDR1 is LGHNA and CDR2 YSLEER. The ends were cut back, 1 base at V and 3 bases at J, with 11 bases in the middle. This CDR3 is CASSQGGEVTDTQYF. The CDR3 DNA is TGCGCCAGCAGCCAAGGCGGGGAAGTAACAGATACGCAGTATTTT.

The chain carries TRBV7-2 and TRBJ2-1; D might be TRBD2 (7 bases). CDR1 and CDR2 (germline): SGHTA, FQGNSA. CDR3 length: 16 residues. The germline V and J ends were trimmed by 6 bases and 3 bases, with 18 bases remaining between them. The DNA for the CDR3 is TGTGCCAGCAGGGGCGGGGGCCCTGGGATCTACAATGAGCAGTTCTTC. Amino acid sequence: CASRGGGPGIYNEQFF.

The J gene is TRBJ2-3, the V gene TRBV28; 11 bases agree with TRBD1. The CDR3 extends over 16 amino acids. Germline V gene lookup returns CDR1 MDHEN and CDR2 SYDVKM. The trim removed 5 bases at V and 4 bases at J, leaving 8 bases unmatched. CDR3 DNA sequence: TGTGCCAGCAGTGTTCCCGGGACAGGGGGACCAGATACGCAGTATTTT. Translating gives CASSVPGTGGPDTQYF.

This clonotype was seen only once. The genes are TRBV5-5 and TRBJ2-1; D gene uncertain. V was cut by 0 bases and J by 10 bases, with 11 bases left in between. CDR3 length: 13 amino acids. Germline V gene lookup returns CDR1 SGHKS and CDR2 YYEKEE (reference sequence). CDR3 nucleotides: TGTGCCAGCAGCTTGGACACCACCTACGAGCAGTTCTTC. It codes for CASSLDTTYEQFF.

The CDR3 DNA is TGTGCCAGCAGCTCATACAGGGGCCAGACCTACGAGCAGTACTTC. Residues: CASSSYRGQTYEQYF. The gene calls are TRBV2 and TRBJ2-7, with TRBD1 matching over 7 bases. The V and J ends lost 6 bases and 2 bases, in that order; junction bases with no gene match: 10. The CDR3 is 15 amino acids. CDR1 and CDR2 (germline): SNHLY, FYNNEI.

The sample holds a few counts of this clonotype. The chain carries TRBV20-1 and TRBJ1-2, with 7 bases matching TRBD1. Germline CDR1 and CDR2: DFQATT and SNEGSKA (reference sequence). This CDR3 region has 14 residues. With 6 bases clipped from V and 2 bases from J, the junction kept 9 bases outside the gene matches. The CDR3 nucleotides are TGCAGTGCCCCGACAGGGCCGGCGAACTATGGCTACACCTTC. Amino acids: CSAPTGPANYGYTF.

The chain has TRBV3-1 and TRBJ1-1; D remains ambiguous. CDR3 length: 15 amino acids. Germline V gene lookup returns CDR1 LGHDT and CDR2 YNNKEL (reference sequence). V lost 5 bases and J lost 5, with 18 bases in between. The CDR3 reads CASSTHSQGRTEAFF. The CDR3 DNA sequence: TGTGCCAGCAGCACCCACAGCCAAGGAAGAACTGAAGCTTTCTTT.

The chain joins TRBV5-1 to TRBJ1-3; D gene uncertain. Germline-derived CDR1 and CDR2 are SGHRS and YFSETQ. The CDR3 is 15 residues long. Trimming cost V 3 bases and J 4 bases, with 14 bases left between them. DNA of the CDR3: TGCGCCAGCAGCTCCGGACCTGAAGGCGGAAACACCATATATTTT. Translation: CASSSGPEGGNTIYF.

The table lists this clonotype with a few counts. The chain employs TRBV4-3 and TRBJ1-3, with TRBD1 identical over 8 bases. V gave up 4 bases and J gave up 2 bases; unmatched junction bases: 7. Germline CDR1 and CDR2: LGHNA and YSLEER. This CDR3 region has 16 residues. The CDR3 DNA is TGCGCCAGCAGCCGACAGGGGCTGGGGACTGGAAACACCATATATTTT. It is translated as CASSRQGLGTGNTIYF.

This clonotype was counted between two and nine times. CDR3: CASSPYDGANVLTF. Written as DNA, the CDR3 is TGTGCCAGCAGCCCGTACGACGGGGCCAACGTCCTGACTTTC. The chain joins TRBV9 to TRBJ2-6; D is unresolved. This CDR3 has 14 amino acids. V was clipped by 4 bases and J by 4 bases, with 9 bases between them. The germline V gene encodes CDR1 SGDLS and CDR2 YYNGEE.

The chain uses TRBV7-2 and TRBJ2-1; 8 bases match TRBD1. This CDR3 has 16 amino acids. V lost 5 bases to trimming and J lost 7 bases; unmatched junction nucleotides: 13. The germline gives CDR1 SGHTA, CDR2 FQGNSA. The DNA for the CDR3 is TGTGCCAGCAGCGTCTCCGGGACAGGAATTCAAAATGAGCAGTTCTTC. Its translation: CASSVSGTGIQNEQFF.

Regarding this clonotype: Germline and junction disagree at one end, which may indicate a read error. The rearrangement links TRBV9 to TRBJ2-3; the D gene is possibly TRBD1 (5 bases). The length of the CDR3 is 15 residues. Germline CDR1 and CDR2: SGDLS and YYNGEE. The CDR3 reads CASSQGAGITDTQYF. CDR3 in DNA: TGTGCTAGCAGCCAAGGGGCTGGTATTACAGATACGCAGTATTTT.

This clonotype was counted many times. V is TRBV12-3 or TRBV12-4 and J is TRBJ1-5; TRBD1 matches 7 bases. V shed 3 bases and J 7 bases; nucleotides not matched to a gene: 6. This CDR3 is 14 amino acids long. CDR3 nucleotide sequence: TGTGCCAGCAGTTTCGGCCAGGGGGGCCAGCCCCAGCATTTT. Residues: CASSFGQGGQPQHF.